This TCR beta chain was sequenced in a study of T cell responses to AZD1222 COVID-19 vaccine (dated by TCRdb to the early 2020s). About the study as a whole: AZD1222 recipients with second doses at about 4 weeks or about 12 weeks were pooled, because spike-specific TCR depth and breadth did not differ between schedules. Enrollment into the trials was organized by age into subgroups of 18-55, 56-69 and 70-plus years, and those subgroups contained roughly 160, 29 and 62 TCR-sequenced participants, respectively. A total of over 230 trial participants underwent TCR sequencing, of whom about 210 had received two doses of AZD1222 and approximately 25 had received two doses of the MenACWY control vaccine. Broader findings and caveats from the paper: No day 14 peak-response samples were available, so repertoires were characterized only after the peak T cell response. CD4 TCRs associated with the vaccine covered the entire spike protein, and the dominant responses were in regions 160-218 and 743-854. Reportedly, close to half of the unique spike-specific TCRs recognized epitopes lying outside the regions that are mutated in the B.1.351 and B.1.1.7 variants. Spike-specific TCR breadth and depth rose significantly after two AZD1222 doses compared with day 0 and with MenACWY recipients. Participants were mostly white British, with more females than males. The authors suggested clonal diversity may have been underestimated. Conclusions about previously exposed vaccinees are limited, since just 6 or 7 AZD1222 recipients were seropositive for SARS-CoV-2 at baseline. In the small 56-69-year group, the increase in depth fell short of significance, most likely because of low power.

The CDR3 starts with the cysteine, ends with the phenylalanine, and has 12 residues. Only CDR3 DNA remains: 36 bases, in frame from the first base. At the junction V is shortened by 5 bases and J by 6 bases, with 8 bases in between. The germline V gene (reference sequence) supplies CDR1 MNHEY and CDR2 SMNVEV. The CDR3 regions of human TCRbeta chains were subjected to immunosequencing. Under the source paper's analysis protocol: Repertoire TCRs were matched against a reference library of SARS-CoV-2-specific TCRs generated with the MIRA antigen-specificity platform. Breadth was defined as the fraction of unique TCRs that were SARS-CoV-2-associated. Depth was defined as the fraction of total T cells that were SARS-CoV-2-associated. Using the MIRA data, each spike-specific TCR was mapped to the spike region that the TCR reacts to and placed in a CD4 or CD8 class. Log10-transformed breadth and depth values were compared by one-way ANOVA with Sidak's multiple comparisons tests. TCRdb took this table from immuneACCESS and kept in-frame rearrangements with V and J called. Such tables lack part of the clones; where checked against another copy, unresolved V genes explain under half of the gap, and the rest is unexplained. The DNA was the basis for D and trimming; V, J and clone size are from that table. For this sample there are more than 85,000 clones; 87% appear just once. 3.3% of the sample is taken by the ten largest.

Read against the paper, the sample's time point label means: baseline before first vaccination. Samples from vaccinated people were obtained from the UK trials COV001 and COV002, which included a single-blind randomized controlled phase 2/3 trial of AZD1222 (ChAdOx1 nCoV-19) in healthy adults. For TCRbeta chain sequencing, PBMC samples were collected from trial participants at day 0 and at day 28 after the second dose. As to this clone: Its antigen target is currently unknown. Per-base qualities were not stored, and no clone one base away is much larger.

This sample comprised peripheral blood, obtained on day 0 of AZD1222 vaccination. The source of this sequence is an adult in good health. The chain joins TRBV27 to TRBJ1-5; the D gene assignment is ambiguous. The CDR3 reads CASSPLGQPQHF. The bases read TGTGCCAGCAGTCCCCTGGGTCAGCCCCAGCATTTT.